This T cell receptor (beta chain) was captured by sequencing in a study of blood T cell repertoires in COVID-19. V dropped 6 bases and J dropped 1; count of bases not matched to a gene: 3. Per germline, CDR1 SNHLY and CDR2 FYNNEI. The CDR3 consists of 14 residues. Only in-frame clones appear in the TCRdb table, and some are missing; sequencing was by immunoSEQ multiplex PCR. The table shows approximately 120,000 clones, with approximately 89% occurring only once. J is TRBJ2-3 and V is TRBV2; 8 bases are shared with TRBD1. Sequencing input: peripheral blood. The receptor comes from a human donor in a cohort sampled during active COVID-19. The CDR3 spells CASSRGRGTDTQYF. Written as DNA, the CDR3 is TGTGCCAGCAGCAGGGGGCGCGGCACAGATACGCAGTATTTT.